The 6 T cell receptor beta chains in this list originate from one sample, sequenced in a study of blood T cells in healthy people across ages (dated by TCRdb to the mid-2010s). Library method: 5' RACE. Instrument used: Illumina HiSeq 2500. A second PCR of roughly 7 to 11 cycles was run with a J-beta primer mix and a sample-barcoded 5' primer. Using fastp at Q25 and MiXCR, TCRdb reprocessed the public reads and kept productive beta chains. Rows with one shared CDR3 protein collapse into an entry with the most common genes and DNA. The sample has fewer than 1.5 million distinct CDR3 sequences on record, approximately 40% of them singletons. The leading ten clones occupy roughly 8.2% of the sample. Material: blood. The receptors were gathered from a woman between 18 and 30 years old in good health.

The J gene is TRBJ2-5, the V gene TRBV18; the D gene is possibly TRBD1 (5 bases). In germline, CDR1 is KGHSH, CDR2 LQKENI. V lost 3 bases and J 11 bases, leaving 22 bases between the germline ends. The CDR3 is made up of 15 amino acids. The CDR3 spells CASSPSAGFLNEQYF. The CDR3 nucleotides are TGTGCCAGCTCACCTTCGGCAGGGTTCTTAAATGAGCAGTACTTC.

The gene calls are TRBV9 and TRBJ1-2; TRBD1 agrees at 7 bases. CDR1 is SGDLS and CDR2 is YYNGEE in the germline V gene. The CDR3 covers 12 residues. The J segment lost 8 bases and the V segment lost 2 bases, leaving 3 bases of the junction unmatched. CDR3 in amino acids: CASSVGQAGYTF. The DNA of the CDR3 is TGTGCCAGCAGCGTTGGACAGGCCGGCTACACCTTC.

The chain couples TRBV15 to TRBJ1-1, with 11 bases that match TRBD1. The CDR3 extends over 15 amino acids. Germline V gives CDR1 LNHNV, CDR2 YYDKDF (reference sequence). With 1 base clipped from V and 5 bases from J, the junction kept 3 bases outside the gene matches. The CDR3 here is CATSRGTGGFTEAFF. The CDR3 DNA reads TGTGCCACCAGCAGAGGGACAGGGGGCTTTACTGAAGCTTTCTTT. The full variable domain, rest sourced from reference TRBV15 and TRBJ1-1, is DAMVIQNPRYQVTQFGKPVTLSCSQTLNHNVMYWYQQKSSQAPKLLFHYYDKDFNNEADTPDNFQSRRPNTSFCFLDIRSPGLGDTAMYLCATSRGTGGFTEAFFGQGTRLTVV.

This rearrangement joins TRBV27 to TRBJ1-4, with TRBD1 as a possible D gene (6 bases). The CDR3 sequence is 15 residues long. CDR1 is MNHEY, CDR2 SMNVEV, per germline (reference sequence). The V end lost 5 bases, the J end lost 8 bases, and 18 bases lay between the germline ends. Here the CDR3 DNA reads TGTGCCAGCAGTCAAGGACCCGGGACATCCGAAAAACTGTTTTTT. Amino acids: CASSQGPGTSEKLFF.

The chain joins TRBV19 to TRBJ2-3; 7 bases line up with TRBD2. Germline CDR1 and CDR2: LNHDA and SQIVND (reference sequence). Unmatched junction bases numbered 14, after V lost 5 bases and J lost 6 bases. The CDR3 loop spans 16 amino acids. The chain's CDR3 is CASSPRGDSRSDTQYF. In DNA form, the CDR3 reads TGTGCCAGTAGTCCACGGGGGGACTCCAGGTCGGATACGCAGTATTTT.

This clonotype has only a few counts. This chain joins TRBV29-1 and TRBJ2-7; D call uncertain. CDR1 is SQVTM, CDR2 ANQGSEA, per germline. The CDR3 is made up of 14 amino acids. Between the trimmed V and J ends, which lost 3 bases and 1 base, there was a span of 13 bases. Here the CDR3 DNA reads TGCAGCGTTGACCCCCTATTTGGATCCTACGAGCAGTACTTC. It yields the protein CSVDPLFGSYEQYF.